The T cell receptor beta chain described here comes from a study of blood T cell repertoires in COVID-19 (dated by TCRdb to the early 2020s). Background on the whole study: Samples from collaborators originated in the United States, Italy and Spain and spanned both the acute and convalescent phases of COVID-19. The material from the prospective study consisted of cDNA or gDNA derived from T cells, B-cell-depleted T cells, or PBMCs. The dataset comprised deeply sampled blood TCRbeta repertoires from subjects exposed to, actively infected with, or recovered from COVID-19. A freely available public database, intended as a resource for researchers studying the immune response to SARS-CoV-2, is where the repertoires were released. The samples were drawn from two sources: the first 160 participants of the ongoing ImmuneRACE study, and 1,000 to 1,500 subjects contributed by 6 global collaborators. The sample metadata nearly always contained a de-identified subject ID, COVID-19 status, age in years and sex. Where available, HLA class I and class II types were taken from metadata supplied by the sample provider and were not determined by assay-based typing.

Paper-wide results and their limitations: Clinical and demographic metadata were provided uncurated, with the amount varying by source and participant.

With respect to this clone: This receptor's antigen is unknown. No base quality information exists; no much larger clone differs at one position.

The CDR3 covers 14 residues, taking in both the cysteine and the phenylalanine. Kept here is only the CDR3 DNA, which spans 42 bases and is read in frame from base 1. From a lookup of the germline V gene, CDR1 and CDR2 are SGHRS and YFSETQ. V is pared back by 4 bases and J by 2 bases, with 12 bases lying between the germline termini. The immunoSEQ Assay, a bias-controlled multiplex PCR, was used to amplify TCRbeta CDR3 regions from genomic DNA. The paper's data handling went like this. The number of nucleated cells in each sample was estimated by amplification of reference gene primers within the assay. To quantify the absolute abundance of each unique TCRbeta CDR3 rearrangement, sequence reads were collapsed and filtered. For each sample, productive Simpson clonality was calculated by taking the square root of Simpson's diversity index across productive rearrangements. Drawn from immuneACCESS, this table holds only the in-frame rearrangements with V and J called that TCRdb kept. Clones are partly lost; checked studies trace under half to an unresolved V gene and leave the rest unexplained. V and J calls and clone size are those listed in that table; D and trimming were worked out from the DNA. The sample contains some 49,000 clones, 80% to 90% of them found a single time. The top ten constitute more than 2.5% of the sample.

Collaborating institutions collected whole blood in K2EDTA tubes following their own protocols. For TCRbeta analysis, collaborators shipped samples as frozen whole blood, isolated PBMCs, or DNA extracted from either of those sample types. The chain employs TRBV5-1 and TRBJ1-2; the D segment could be TRBD1, given 5 matching bases. The TCR comes from an older woman with acute or convalescent COVID-19. The sample taken for sequencing was peripheral blood. The nucleotide sequence is TGCGCCAGCAGCCTGGACACCCAGAACTATGGCTACACCTTC. This is translated as CASSLDTQNYGYTF.